The sequence of this T cell receptor (beta chain) was determined in a study of blood T cell repertoires in COVID-19. The method was immunoSEQ multiplex PCR; TCRdb's version includes in-frame clones alone and lacks a portion of them. The sample has some 220,000 clones, about 83% seen once. CDR3 length: 16 amino acids. The germline gives CDR1 MNHEY, CDR2 SVGAGI. The junction had 5 bases not matched to a gene; V was cut back by 0 bases and J by 4 bases. V gene TRBV6-5 combines with J gene TRBJ2-1, with 8 nucleotides matching TRBD2. This clonotype was obtained from a man aged 45-65 years with acute or convalescent COVID-19. Material for sequencing was peripheral blood. Written as DNA, the CDR3 is TGTGCCAGCAGTTACTCACGCGGGGGGCTGTACAATGAGCAGTTCTTC. It is translated as CASSYSRGGLYNEQFF.